The clone carrying this T cell receptor (beta chain) was counted only a few times. The data are from a study of PD-L1 blockade in urothelial cancer. As for the study in general: There were a median of approximately 150,000 T cells in blood samples.

Each PCR reaction had synthetic TCR analog templates spiked into it. The table came from immunoSEQ multiplex PCR; TCRdb's copy has only in-frame clones and leaves some out. The table includes 40,000 or so clones, around 84% detected once. Germline V CDR1 and CDR2: SGHNT, YYREEE (reference sequence). Trimming took 1 base from V and 3 from J, leaving 16 bases between them. The CDR3 extends over 16 amino acids. The rearrangement joins TRBV5-4 to TRBJ1-1, with D tentatively TRBD1 (5 bases). The TCR originated in a man between 65 and 85 years old with urothelial cancer. Sequencing was performed on PBMCs, taken around atezolizumab (anti-PD-L1) treatment. The CDR3 sequence: CASSLKNRSFHTEAFF. CDR3 coding DNA: TGTGCCAGCAGCTTGAAAAACAGGTCATTTCACACTGAAGCTTTCTTT.